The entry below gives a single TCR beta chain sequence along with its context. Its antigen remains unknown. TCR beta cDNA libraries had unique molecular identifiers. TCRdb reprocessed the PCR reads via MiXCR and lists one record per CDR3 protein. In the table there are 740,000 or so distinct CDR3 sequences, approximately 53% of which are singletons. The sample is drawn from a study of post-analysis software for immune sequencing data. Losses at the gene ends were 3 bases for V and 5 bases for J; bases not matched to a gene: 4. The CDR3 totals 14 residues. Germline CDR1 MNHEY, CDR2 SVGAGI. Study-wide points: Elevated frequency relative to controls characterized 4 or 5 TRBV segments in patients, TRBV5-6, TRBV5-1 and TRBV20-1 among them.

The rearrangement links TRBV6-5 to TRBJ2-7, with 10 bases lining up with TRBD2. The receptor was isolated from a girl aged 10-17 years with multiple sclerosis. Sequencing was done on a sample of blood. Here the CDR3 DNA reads TGTGCCAGCAGTTATGACCTAGCGGGAGACGAGCAGTACTTC. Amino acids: CASSYDLAGDEQYF.